The 15 T cell receptor beta chains below all came from one sample that was sequenced in a study of T cell responses to AZD1222 COVID-19 vaccine. This table comes from immunoSEQ multiplex PCR, and its TCRdb copy is limited to in-frame clones, with some not included. The repertoire holds some 120,000 clones, about 90% seen once, with around 1.5% in the top ten. The specimen comprised peripheral blood, sampled 28 days after the second AZD1222 dose. These receptors came from an adult who received the AZD1222 COVID-19 vaccine.

This clone appeared once. The V gene is TRBV5-4, the J gene TRBJ1-2; TRBD1 agrees at 9 bases. Germline lookup yields CDR1 SGHNT and CDR2 YYREEE (reference sequence). Trimming at V came to 5 bases and at J to 3 bases, leaving 8 bases not matched to a gene. CDR3 size: 15 residues. The CDR3: CASRGKGQGDYGYTF. CDR3 nucleotide sequence: TGTGCCAGCAGGGGGAAGGGACAGGGAGACTATGGCTACACCTTC.

This chain connects TRBV24-1 to TRBJ1-2; the match to TRBD1 covers 7 bases. CDR1 and CDR2 (germline): KGHDR, SFDVKD. J lost 7 bases, V lost 7 bases, and 8 bases had no gene match. This CDR3 has 13 residues. The CDR3 loop reads CATSSDRVAGYTF. In DNA form, the CDR3 reads TGTGCCACCAGCTCTGACAGGGTGGCTGGCTACACCTTC.

The rearrangement joins TRBV11-2 to TRBJ2-7; D is uncertain. CDR3 length: 14 residues. Germline V gives CDR1 SGHAT, CDR2 FQNNGV. Deletions cut 1 base from V and 3 bases from J, with 10 bases between. The CDR3 DNA follows: TGTGCCAGCAGCTTAGCCCCCTACGGCTACGAGCAGTACTTC. The encoded protein is CASSLAPYGYEQYF.

This rearrangement joins TRBV4-1 to TRBJ2-1; D ambiguous. The V gene lost 4 bases and the J gene lost 4 bases, with 11 bases spanning the gap. This CDR3 is built from 14 residues. The germline V gene encodes CDR1 MGHRA and CDR2 YSYEKL. The CDR3 nucleotides read TGCGCCAGCAGCCTGGACCGGTCATACAATGAGCAGTTCTTC. Its translation: CASSLDRSYNEQFF.

The rearrangement uses TRBV6-5 and TRBJ2-1; TRBD2 matches at 8 bases. From germline, CDR1 is MNHEY and CDR2 SVGAGI. The CDR3 covers 12 residues. Germline trimming cut 5 bases from V and 6 bases from J; bases unmatched to any gene: 0. This CDR3 is CASSTSGNEQFF. In DNA form, the CDR3 reads TGTGCCAGCAGTACTAGCGGCAATGAGCAGTTCTTC.

The rearrangement joins TRBV5-1 to TRBJ2-2; TRBD1 matches at 7 bases. The CDR3 has 16 residues. Germline assignment: CDR1 SGHRS and CDR2 YFSETQ. Trimming took 4 bases from V and 6 from J; bases not matched to a gene: 12. The chain's CDR3 is CASSIWTGSSSGELFF. Written as DNA, the CDR3 is TGCGCCAGCAGCATCTGGACAGGTAGTAGTTCCGGGGAGCTGTTTTTT.

V gene TRBV29-1 combines with J gene TRBJ2-2; no firm D call. This CDR3 is 14 amino acids long. Trimming took off 2 bases at V and 1 base at J, with 8 bases between the two ends. Germline V gene data show CDR1 as SQVTM and CDR2 as ANQGSEA. CDR3 nucleotide sequence: TGCAGCGTTGAAAGGGCCCTGAACACCGGGGAGCTGTTTTTT. Protein sequence: CSVERALNTGELFF.

CDR3 bases: TGTGCCACCCTGGACGGGTTTAACTATGGCTACACCTTC. As protein: CATLDGFNYGYTF. The rearrangement uses TRBV2 and TRBJ1-2; unclear D gene. V lost 10 bases and J lost 1, with 13 bases in between. The CDR3 extends over 13 amino acids. Germline V gives CDR1 SNHLY, CDR2 FYNNEI.

The genes are TRBV6-1 and TRBJ1-2, with 10 bases lining up with TRBD1. This CDR3 has 17 amino acids. The junction had 12 bases not matched to a gene; V was cut back by 0 bases and J by 8 bases. Germline CDR1 MNHNS, CDR2 SASEGT. CDR3 in DNA: TGTGCCAGCAGTGAAGCATTGTTGGGGACAGGGGTAGGAGGCTACACCTTC. The encoded protein is CASSEALLGTGVGGYTF.

V usage is TRBV7-9 and J usage is TRBJ1-2, with 12 bases lining up with TRBD1. The V and J ends lost 5 bases and 8 bases, in that order; junction bases with no gene match: 12. This CDR3 region has 16 residues. CDR1 and CDR2 (germline): SEHNR, FQNEAQ (reference sequence). CDR3 sequence: CASSPGAGTGGSGYTF. The CDR3 DNA sequence: TGTGCCAGCAGCCCGGGGGCCGGGACAGGGGGCTCCGGCTACACCTTC.

This clone has just one count. The chain couples TRBV6-5 to TRBJ1-1, with 9 bases lining up with TRBD1. Losses at the gene ends were 7 bases for V and 10 bases for J; bases not matched to a gene: 13. The CDR3 extends over 14 amino acids. Per the germline V gene, CDR1 is MNHEY and CDR2 is SVGAGI. CDR3 sequence: CASKVTGGSGVAFF. CDR3 nucleotides: TGTGCCAGCAAGGTGACAGGGGGTTCTGGCGTAGCTTTCTTT.

The rearrangement joins TRBV11-1 to TRBJ2-1, with 7 bases aligning to TRBD1. Trimming took 4 bases from V and 10 from J; bases not matched to a gene: 13. Germline CDR1 is SGHAT and CDR2 is FQDESV (reference sequence). The CDR3 contains 15 residues. The CDR3 loop is CASSSGDSSRREQFF. CDR3 bases: TGTGCCAGCAGCTCCGGGGACAGCAGCAGACGGGAGCAGTTCTTC.

The chain links TRBV2 to TRBJ2-7; D call uncertain. The CDR3 has 13 residues. Germline-derived CDR1 and CDR2 are SNHLY and FYNNEI. Trimming left V 7 bases short and J 6 bases short, with 16 bases between. The CDR3 DNA is TGTGCCAGCAAAGCAGGATCTCGGGTCGAGCAGTACTTC. This translates into CASKAGSRVEQYF.

The rearrangement joins TRBV5-6 to TRBJ2-7, with 8 bases that match TRBD2. Germline V gene lookup returns CDR1 SGHDT and CDR2 YYEEEE. V shed 1 base and J 2 bases; nucleotides not matched to a gene: 8. CDR3 size: 16 residues. The DNA of the CDR3 is TGTGCCAGCAGCTTGTCGGTCGGGACTAGAACCTACGAGCAGTACTTC. It encodes CASSLSVGTRTYEQYF. The full variable domain, with the rest looked up from reference TRBV5-6 and TRBJ2-7, is DAGVTQSPTHLIKTRGQQVTLRCSPKSGHDTVSWYQQALGQGPQFIFQYYEEEERQRGNFPDRFSGHQFPNYSSELNVNALLLGDSALYLCASSLSVGTRTYEQYFGPGTRLTVT.

The chain joins TRBV7-8 to TRBJ1-1; TRBD1 might be the D (5 bases). Trimming left V 1 base short and J 12 bases short, with 21 bases between. The germline V gene has CDR1 SGHVS and CDR2 FQNEAQ. The CDR3 is made up of 15 amino acids. The CDR3 region has the DNA TGTGCCAGCAGCTTAGGGGCTGGGACCGACATGGGATCTTTCTTT. Translated, it gives CASSLGAGTDMGSFF.